The text below deals with one T cell receptor beta chain. Antigen unknown. The PCR contained 60 Vbeta and 13 Jbeta primers. Produced via immunoSEQ multiplex PCR; TCRdb's table is partial and in-frame only. The data hold about 190,000 clones, with about 77% observed a single time. The data stem from a study of cytomegalovirus exposure and HLA in healthy donors. Findings of the study overall: With further analysis later on, most CMV-associated TCR beta chains appeared HLA-restricted.

This TCR was sampled from a man between 25 and 39 years old in good health and CMV-seropositive. What was sequenced was PBMCs.

Here the CDR3 reads CASSQVDSSFAEQFF. The DNA of the CDR3 is TGTGCCAGCAGCCAAGTGGACTCCTCATTCGCCGAGCAGTTCTTC. The rearrangement uses TRBV14 and TRBJ2-1; tentative D call: TRBD2 (5 bases). V lost 1 base and J lost 10, with 17 bases in between. The CDR3 has 15 residues. From germline, CDR1 is SGHDN and CDR2 FVKESK.